This T cell receptor (beta chain) was recovered during a study of blood T cell repertoires in COVID-19. About the study: The United States, Italy and Spain were the sources of the acute and convalescent COVID-19 samples.

The CDR3 length is 15 residues. The germline CDR1 and CDR2 sequences are SGHTA and FQGNSA. Trimming cost V 5 bases and J 7 bases, with 20 bases left between them. Authors' analysis steps: Reference gene primer amplification yielded estimated nucleated cell counts. The method was immunoSEQ multiplex PCR; TCRdb's version includes in-frame clones alone and lacks a portion of them. The D gene and trimming were derived from the DNA, and the V and J assignments and clone size from that table. The sample holds over 100,000 clones, about 70% seen once. This clone showed up just once. Sequencing used peripheral blood. The chain employs TRBV7-2 and TRBJ2-5; D might be TRBD2 (7 bases). This clonotype originated in a woman between 65 and 79 years old with acute or convalescent COVID-19. The CDR3 spells CASSTNWGGQMTQYF. Here the CDR3 DNA reads TGTGCCAGCAGCACCAACTGGGGGGGGCAGATGACCCAGTACTTC.